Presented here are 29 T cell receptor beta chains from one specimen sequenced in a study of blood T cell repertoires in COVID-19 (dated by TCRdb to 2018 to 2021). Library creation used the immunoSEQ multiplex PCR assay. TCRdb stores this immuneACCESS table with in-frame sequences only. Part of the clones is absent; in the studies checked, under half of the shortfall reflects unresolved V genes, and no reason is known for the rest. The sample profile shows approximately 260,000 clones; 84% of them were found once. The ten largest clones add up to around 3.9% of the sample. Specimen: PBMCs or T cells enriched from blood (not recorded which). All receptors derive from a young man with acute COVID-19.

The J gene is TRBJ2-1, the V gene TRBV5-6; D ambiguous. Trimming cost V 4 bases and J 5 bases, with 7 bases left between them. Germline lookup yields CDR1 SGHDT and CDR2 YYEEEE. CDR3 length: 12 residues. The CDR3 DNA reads TGTGCCAGCAGCCATCAGAACAATGAGCAGTTCTTC. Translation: CASSHQNNEQFF.

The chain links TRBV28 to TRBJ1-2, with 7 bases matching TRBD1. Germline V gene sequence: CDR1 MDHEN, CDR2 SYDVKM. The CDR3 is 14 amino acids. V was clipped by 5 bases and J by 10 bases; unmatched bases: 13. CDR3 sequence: CASSPPETGSLYTF. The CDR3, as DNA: TGTGCCAGCAGTCCGCCGGAGACAGGGTCCCTCTACACCTTC.

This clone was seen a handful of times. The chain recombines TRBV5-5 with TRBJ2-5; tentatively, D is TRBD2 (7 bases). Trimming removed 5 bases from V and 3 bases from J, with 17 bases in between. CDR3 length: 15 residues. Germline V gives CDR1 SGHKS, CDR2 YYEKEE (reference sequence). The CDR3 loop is CASRGGAGKEETQYF. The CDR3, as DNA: TGTGCCAGCAGGGGGGGGGCGGGGAAGGAAGAGACCCAGTACTTC.

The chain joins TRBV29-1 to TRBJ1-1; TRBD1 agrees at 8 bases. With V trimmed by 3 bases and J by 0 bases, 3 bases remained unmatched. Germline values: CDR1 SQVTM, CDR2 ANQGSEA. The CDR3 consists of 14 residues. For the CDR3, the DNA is TGCAGCGTTGACTCAGGGGGCGTGAACACTGAAGCTTTCTTT. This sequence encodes CSVDSGGVNTEAFF.

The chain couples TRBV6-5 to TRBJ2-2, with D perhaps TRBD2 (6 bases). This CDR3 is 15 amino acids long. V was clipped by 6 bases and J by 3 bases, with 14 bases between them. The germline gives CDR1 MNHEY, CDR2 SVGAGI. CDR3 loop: CASRPPGGDTGELFF. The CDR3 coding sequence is TGTGCCAGCAGACCCCCCGGGGGAGACACCGGGGAGCTGTTTTTT.

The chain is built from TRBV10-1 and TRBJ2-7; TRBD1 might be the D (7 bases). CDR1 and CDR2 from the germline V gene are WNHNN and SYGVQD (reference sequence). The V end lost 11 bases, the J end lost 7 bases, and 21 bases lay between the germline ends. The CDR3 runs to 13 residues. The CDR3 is CAGGTAKGQEQYV. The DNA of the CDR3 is TGCGCCGGCGGGACAGCTAAGGGGCAAGAGCAGTACGTC.

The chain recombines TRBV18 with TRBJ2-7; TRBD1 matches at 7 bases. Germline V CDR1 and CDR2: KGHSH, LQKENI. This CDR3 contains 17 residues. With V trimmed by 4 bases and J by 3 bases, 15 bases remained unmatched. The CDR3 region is CASSLSPTRTGIYEQYV. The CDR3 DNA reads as TGTGCCAGCTCACTCAGTCCTACACGGACAGGTATCTACGAGCAGTACGTC.

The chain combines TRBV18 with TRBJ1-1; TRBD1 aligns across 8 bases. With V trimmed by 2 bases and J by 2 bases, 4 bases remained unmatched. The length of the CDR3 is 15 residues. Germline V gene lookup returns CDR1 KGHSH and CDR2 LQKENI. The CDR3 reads CASSPTGQVNTEAFF. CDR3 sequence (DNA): TGTGCCAGCTCACCAACGGGACAGGTTAACACTGAAGCTTTCTTT.

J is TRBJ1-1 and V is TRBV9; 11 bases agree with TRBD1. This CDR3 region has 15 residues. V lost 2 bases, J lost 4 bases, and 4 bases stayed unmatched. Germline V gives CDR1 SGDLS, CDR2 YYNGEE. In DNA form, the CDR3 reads TGTGCCAGCAGCGTCCCCGGGACAGGGGGCACTGAAGCTTTCTTT. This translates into CASSVPGTGGTEAFF.

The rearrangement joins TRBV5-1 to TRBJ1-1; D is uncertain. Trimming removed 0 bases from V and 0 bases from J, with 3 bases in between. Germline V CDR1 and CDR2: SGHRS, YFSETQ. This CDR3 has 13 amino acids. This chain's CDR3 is CASSLDMNTEAFF. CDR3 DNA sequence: TGCGCCAGCAGCTTGGACATGAACACTGAAGCTTTCTTT. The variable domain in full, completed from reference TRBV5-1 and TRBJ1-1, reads KAGVTQTPRYLIKTRGQQVTLSCSPISGHRSVSWYQQTPGQGLQFLFEYFSETQRNKGNFPGRFSGRQFSNSRSEMNVSTLELGDSALYLCASSLDMNTEAFFGQGTRLTVV.

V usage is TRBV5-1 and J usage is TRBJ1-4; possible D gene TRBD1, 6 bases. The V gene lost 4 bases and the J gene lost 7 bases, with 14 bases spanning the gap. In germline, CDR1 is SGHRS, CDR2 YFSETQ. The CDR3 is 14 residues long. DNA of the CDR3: TGCGCCAGCAGCCTAACAGGGTATAGTGAAAAACTGTTTTTT. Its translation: CASSLTGYSEKLFF.

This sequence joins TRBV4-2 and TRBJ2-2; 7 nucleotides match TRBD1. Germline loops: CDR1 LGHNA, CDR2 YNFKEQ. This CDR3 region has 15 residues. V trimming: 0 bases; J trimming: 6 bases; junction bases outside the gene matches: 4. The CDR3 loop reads CASSQDEGGAGELFF. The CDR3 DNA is TGTGCCAGCAGCCAAGATGAAGGGGGCGCCGGGGAGCTGTTTTTT.

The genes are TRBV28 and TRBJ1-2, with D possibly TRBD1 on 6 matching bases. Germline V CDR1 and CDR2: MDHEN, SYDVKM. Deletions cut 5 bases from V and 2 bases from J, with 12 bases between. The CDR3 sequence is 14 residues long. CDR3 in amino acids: CASSRNRVNYGYTF. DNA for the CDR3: TGTGCCAGCAGTCGAAACAGGGTAAACTATGGCTACACCTTC.

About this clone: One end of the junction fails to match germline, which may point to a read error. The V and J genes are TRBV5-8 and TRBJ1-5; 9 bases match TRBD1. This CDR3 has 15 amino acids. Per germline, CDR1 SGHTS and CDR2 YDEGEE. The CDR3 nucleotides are TGTGCCAGCAGCCCGGGACAGGGCCCTAATCCGCCCCAGCATTTT. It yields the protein CASSPGQGPNPPQHF.

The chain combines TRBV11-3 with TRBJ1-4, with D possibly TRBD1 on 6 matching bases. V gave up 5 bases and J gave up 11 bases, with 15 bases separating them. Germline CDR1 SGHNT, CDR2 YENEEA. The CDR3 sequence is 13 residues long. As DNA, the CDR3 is TGTGCCAGCAGCCCAGGTGCGGGGGGCAAACTGTTTTTT. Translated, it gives CASSPGAGGKLFF.

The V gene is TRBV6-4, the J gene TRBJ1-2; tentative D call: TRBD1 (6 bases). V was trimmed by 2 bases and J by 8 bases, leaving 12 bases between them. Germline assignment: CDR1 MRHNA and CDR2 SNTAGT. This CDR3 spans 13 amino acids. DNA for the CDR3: TGTGCCAGCAGTGACCTACCAGGGGAGGGCTACACCTTC. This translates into CASSDLPGEGYTF.

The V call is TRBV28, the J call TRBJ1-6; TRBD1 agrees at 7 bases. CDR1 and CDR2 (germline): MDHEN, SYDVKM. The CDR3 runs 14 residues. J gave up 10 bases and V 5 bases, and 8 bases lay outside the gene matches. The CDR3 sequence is CASSLHRGVSPLHF. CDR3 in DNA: TGTGCCAGCAGTCTACACAGGGGAGTCTCACCCCTCCACTTT.

CDR3 in amino acids: CASSYSRGFQPQHF. The CDR3 region has the DNA TGTGCCAGCAGTTACTCGCGAGGGTTTCAGCCCCAGCATTTT. The genes are TRBV6-5 and TRBJ1-5, with unresolved D. The germline gives CDR1 MNHEY, CDR2 SVGAGI. V lost 0 bases, J lost 6 bases, and 9 bases lay in between. The CDR3 runs 14 residues.

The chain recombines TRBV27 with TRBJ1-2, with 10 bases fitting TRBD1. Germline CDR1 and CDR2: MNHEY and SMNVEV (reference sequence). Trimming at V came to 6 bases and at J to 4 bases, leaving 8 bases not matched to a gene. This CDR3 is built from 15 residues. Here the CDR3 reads CASSPRGQGSYGYTF. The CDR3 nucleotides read TGTGCCAGCAGCCCCCGGGGACAGGGGTCCTATGGCTACACCTTC.

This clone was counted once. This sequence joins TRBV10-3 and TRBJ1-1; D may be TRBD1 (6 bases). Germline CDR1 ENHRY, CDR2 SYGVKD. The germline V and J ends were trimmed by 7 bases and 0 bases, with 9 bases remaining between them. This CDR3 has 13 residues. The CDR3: CAITRQVNTEAFF. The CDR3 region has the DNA TGTGCCATCACAAGACAGGTGAACACTGAAGCTTTCTTT.

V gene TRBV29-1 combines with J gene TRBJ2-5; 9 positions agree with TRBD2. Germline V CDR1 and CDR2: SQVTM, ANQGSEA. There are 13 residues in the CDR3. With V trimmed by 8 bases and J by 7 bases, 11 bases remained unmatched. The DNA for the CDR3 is TGCAGCCAGTCCAGGGGAGCGGGGGGGACCCAGTACTTC. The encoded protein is CSQSRGAGGTQYF.

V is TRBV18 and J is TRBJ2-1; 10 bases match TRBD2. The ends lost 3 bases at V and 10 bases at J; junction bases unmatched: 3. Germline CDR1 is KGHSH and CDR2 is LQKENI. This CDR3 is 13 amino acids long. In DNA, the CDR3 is TGTGCCAGCTCACCCGGACTAGCGGAGGAGCAGTTCTTC. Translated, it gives CASSPGLAEEQFF.

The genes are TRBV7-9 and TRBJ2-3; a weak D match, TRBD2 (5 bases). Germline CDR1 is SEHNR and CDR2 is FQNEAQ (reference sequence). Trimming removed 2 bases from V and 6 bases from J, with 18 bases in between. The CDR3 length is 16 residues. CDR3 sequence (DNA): TGTGCCAGCAGCTTAAGGCGCCAGACTATTTTCGATACGCAGTATTTT. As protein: CASSLRRQTIFDTQYF.

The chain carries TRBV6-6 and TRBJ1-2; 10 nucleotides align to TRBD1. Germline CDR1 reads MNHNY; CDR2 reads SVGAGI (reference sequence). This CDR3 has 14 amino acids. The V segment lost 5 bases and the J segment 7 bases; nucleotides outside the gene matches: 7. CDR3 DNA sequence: TGTGCCAGCAGTCAGGGACAGGGGAAGGGTGGCTACACCTTC. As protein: CASSQGQGKGGYTF.

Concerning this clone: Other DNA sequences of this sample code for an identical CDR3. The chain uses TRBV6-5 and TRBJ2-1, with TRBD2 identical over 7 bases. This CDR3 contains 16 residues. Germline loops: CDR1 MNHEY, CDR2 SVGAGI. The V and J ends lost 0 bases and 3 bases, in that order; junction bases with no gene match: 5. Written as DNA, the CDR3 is TGTGCCAGCAGTTACTCTCCTAGCGGAAGCTACAATGAGCAGTTCTTC. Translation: CASSYSPSGSYNEQFF.

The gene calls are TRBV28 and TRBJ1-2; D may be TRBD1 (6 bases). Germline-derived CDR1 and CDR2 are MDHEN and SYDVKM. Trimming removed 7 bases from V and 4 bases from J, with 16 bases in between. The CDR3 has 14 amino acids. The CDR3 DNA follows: TGTGCCAGCACCTCCCAGACAGGCCCCTATGGCTACACCTTC. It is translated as CASTSQTGPYGYTF.

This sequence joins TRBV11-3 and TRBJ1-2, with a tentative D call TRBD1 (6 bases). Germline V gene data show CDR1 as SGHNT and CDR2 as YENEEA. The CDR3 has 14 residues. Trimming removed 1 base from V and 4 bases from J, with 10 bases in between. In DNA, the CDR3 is TGTGCCAGCAGCTTAGTGGGGACATCCTATGGCTACACCTTC. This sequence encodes CASSLVGTSYGYTF.

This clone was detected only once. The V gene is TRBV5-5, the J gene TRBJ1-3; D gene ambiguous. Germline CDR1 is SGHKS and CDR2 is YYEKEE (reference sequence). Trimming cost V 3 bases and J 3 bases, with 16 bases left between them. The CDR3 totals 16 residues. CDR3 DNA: TGTGCCAGCAGCTCCCCCCCTCCGGGGATTGGAAACACCATATATTTT. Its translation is CASSSPPPGIGNTIYF.

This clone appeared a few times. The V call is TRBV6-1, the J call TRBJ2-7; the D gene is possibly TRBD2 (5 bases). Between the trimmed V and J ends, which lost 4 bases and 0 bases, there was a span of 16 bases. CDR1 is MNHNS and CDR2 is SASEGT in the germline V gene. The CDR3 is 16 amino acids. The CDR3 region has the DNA TGTGCCAGCAGTGGAGTTGAGGGAGCGCTCTCCTACGAGCAGTACGTC. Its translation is CASSGVEGALSYEQYV.